These 3 T cell receptor beta chains share one sample of origin, sequenced in a study of T cell responses to AZD1222 COVID-19 vaccine. Repertoires were generated with immunoSEQ multiplex PCR, while TCRdb's copy carries only in-frame clones and drops some. The sample contains some 130,000 clones, about nine tenths of which appear only once. Source: peripheral blood, taken on day 0 of AZD1222 vaccination. The receptors shown here come from an adult in good health.

V usage is TRBV27 and J usage is TRBJ1-5; 7 bases line up with TRBD1. The V gene's germline CDR1 is MNHEY and CDR2 SMNVEV (reference sequence). Trimming removed 5 bases from V and 2 bases from J; junction bases left unmatched: 3. This CDR3 contains 14 residues. The CDR3 region has the DNA TGTGCCAGCAGTACTACAGGGGGCAATCAGCCCCAGCATTTT. It codes for CASSTTGGNQPQHF.

This clone was seen a single time. The V call is TRBV6-5, the J call TRBJ1-2, with D hard to call. Looked up from germline, CDR1 is MNHEY and CDR2 is SVGAGI. This CDR3 is built from 15 residues. Trimming left V 0 bases short and J 4 bases short, with 12 bases between. The CDR3 is CASSYSSAALYGYTF. The CDR3 DNA reads TGTGCCAGCAGTTACTCGTCGGCAGCACTCTATGGCTACACCTTC.

J is TRBJ1-3 and V is TRBV4-1; the match to TRBD1 covers 8 bases. The CDR3 is 15 residues long. Germline-derived CDR1 and CDR2 are MGHRA and YSYEKL. The V and J ends lost 6 bases and 4 bases, in that order; junction bases with no gene match: 8. The CDR3 nucleotides read TGCGCCAGCAGTCAGCTGACAGGGGAGGGAAACACCATATATTTT. Amino acid sequence: CASSQLTGEGNTIYF.